This paragraph covers one TCR beta chain sequence. Its cognate antigen is unknown. The data originate from a study of CD8+ T cells in alopecia areata. Whole-study findings and limits: Lesional scalp exceeded normal scalp in clonality, especially in alopecia totalis/universalis.

RNA extraction and reverse transcription yielded cDNA as sequencing template. Here immunoSEQ multiplex PCR was the method, and the copy in TCRdb shows in-frame clones only, minus some. The data hold under 35,000 clones, with about 80% observed a single time. CDR3 length equals 12 residues. Germline V gene lookup returns CDR1 SEHNR and CDR2 FQNEAQ (reference sequence). V lost 5 bases and J lost 3, with 7 bases in between. This chain joins TRBV7-9 and TRBJ2-5; D ambiguous. The sequence derives from a human donor with alopecia areata. The sample consisted of NKG2D-low CD8+ T cells sorted from blood. CDR3: CASSSEEETQYF. The CDR3 DNA is TGTGCCAGCAGCAGTGAAGAAGAGACCCAGTACTTC.